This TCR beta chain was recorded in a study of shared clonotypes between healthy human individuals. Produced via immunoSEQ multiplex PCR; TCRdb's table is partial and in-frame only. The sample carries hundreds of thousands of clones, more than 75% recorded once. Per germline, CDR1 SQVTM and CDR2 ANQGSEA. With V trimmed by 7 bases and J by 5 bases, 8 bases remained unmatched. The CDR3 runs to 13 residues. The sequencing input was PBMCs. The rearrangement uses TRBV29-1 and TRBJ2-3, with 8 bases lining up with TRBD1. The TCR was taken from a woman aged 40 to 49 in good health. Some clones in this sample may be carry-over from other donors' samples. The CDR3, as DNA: TGCAGCGGTGCGACAGGGGCGGGAGATACGCAGTATTTT. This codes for CSGATGAGDTQYF.